The 20 T cell receptor beta chains listed next were all sequenced from one sample in a study of OX40 agonist ivuxolimab in advanced cancers. Clones were sequenced by immunoSEQ multiplex PCR, and TCRdb holds only the in-frame ones, with some missing. The sample lists 25,000 to 35,000 clones, 74% occurring once. The sequenced sample was CD4+ or CD8+ T cells sorted from blood, obtained in a trial of the OX40 agonist ivuxolimab. These receptors were obtained from an adult with an advanced solid tumor such as melanoma, head and neck, liver or kidney cancer.

The rearrangement links TRBV14 to TRBJ2-2; possibly TRBD2 for D (6 bases). Per the germline V gene, CDR1 is SGHDN and CDR2 is FVKESK. Trimming took off 4 bases at V and 7 bases at J, with 16 bases between the two ends. The CDR3 extends over 15 amino acids. The CDR3 DNA sequence: TGTGCCAGCAGCCCTCGGACGAGGCGGGACGGGGAGCTGTTTTTT. Protein sequence: CASSPRTRRDGELFF.

The rearrangement uses TRBV27 and TRBJ2-1; the D is unclear. Per the germline V gene, CDR1 is MNHEY and CDR2 is SMNVEV (reference sequence). V was pared by 4 bases and J by 8 bases, with 9 bases between. The CDR3 extends over 12 amino acids. CDR3 coding DNA: TGTGCCAGCAGTTCTCTAGTGTATGAGCAGTTCTTC. Residues: CASSSLVYEQFF.

The chain has TRBV6-5 and TRBJ2-5; 9 bases are a match to TRBD2. This CDR3 has 15 residues. The J segment lost 4 bases and the V segment lost 0 bases, leaving 3 bases of the junction unmatched. The germline V gene encodes CDR1 MNHEY and CDR2 SVGAGI. CDR3 in amino acids: CASSYSAGGGETQYF. CDR3 nucleotide sequence: TGTGCCAGCAGTTACTCGGCGGGGGGGGGAGAGACCCAGTACTTC.

This CDR3 reads CASNVVFSYNEQFF. The CDR3, as DNA: TGTGCCAGCAACGTAGTATTTTCCTACAATGAGCAGTTCTTC. The chain is built from TRBV7-2 and TRBJ2-1; D gene uncertain. Germline loops: CDR1 SGHTA, CDR2 FQGNSA. Trimming left V 7 bases short and J 1 base short, with 11 bases between. The CDR3 has 14 amino acids.

This clone is large by share. The chain uses TRBV2 and TRBJ1-1; D call uncertain. This CDR3 has 10 amino acids. Trimming took off 7 bases at V and 6 bases at J, with 6 bases between the two ends. Germline V gene lookup returns CDR1 SNHLY and CDR2 FYNNEI. As DNA, the CDR3 is TGTGCCAGCATAGGACCTGAAGCTTTCTTT. This translates into CASIGPEAFF.

In its sample, this clone was seen a few times. V usage is TRBV18 and J usage is TRBJ1-1, with D possibly being TRBD1 (6 bases). There are 15 residues in the CDR3. Germline V lookup: CDR1 KGHSH, CDR2 LQKENI. V was cut by 6 bases and J by 0 bases, with 14 bases left in between. The CDR3 spells CASSQYGQMNTEAFF. The CDR3 DNA reads TGTGCCAGCTCCCAATATGGACAGATGAACACTGAAGCTTTCTTT.

CDR3 sequence reads: CASSKNNEQFF. DNA for the CDR3: TGTGCCAGCAGCAAGAACAATGAGCAGTTCTTC. The chain links TRBV6-6 to TRBJ2-1; no firm D call. Germline loops: CDR1 MNHNY, CDR2 SVGAGI (reference sequence). This CDR3 comprises 11 residues. Trimming shortened V by 6 bases and J by 5 bases, and 5 bases separated the two germline ends.

V is TRBV11-3 and J is TRBJ2-3; D gene uncertain. Germline V CDR1 and CDR2: SGHNT, YENEEA. The CDR3 is 14 amino acids. Trimming removed 3 bases from V and 4 bases from J, with 11 bases in between. Here the CDR3 reads CASSFLGQADTQYF. The CDR3 DNA is TGTGCCAGCAGCTTTTTAGGTCAGGCAGATACGCAGTATTTT.

In this sample, this clone turned up a few times. The chain joins TRBV10-2 to TRBJ2-5; D possibly uses TRBD1 or TRBD2 (5 bases each). Germline V gene data show CDR1 as WSHSY and CDR2 as SAAADI. The CDR3 is made up of 13 amino acids. V lost 10 bases, J lost 3 bases, and 15 bases lay in between. The CDR3 spells CATSWGTEETQYF. CDR3 DNA sequence: TGCGCCACCTCGTGGGGGACGGAAGAGACCCAGTACTTC.

The chain combines TRBV5-1 with TRBJ2-4; tentative D call: TRBD2 (5 bases). In germline, CDR1 is SGHRS, CDR2 YFSETQ. The CDR3 is 16 residues long. V was pared by 1 base and J by 3 bases, with 14 bases between. The CDR3 loop is CASSLSDSVVKNIQYF. In DNA form, the CDR3 reads TGCGCCAGCAGCTTGAGTGATAGCGTTGTCAAAAACATTCAGTACTTC.

This chain connects TRBV11-2 to TRBJ2-7; D gene unclear. Germline V CDR1 and CDR2: SGHAT, FQNNGV. The CDR3 contains 14 residues. Trimming removed 2 bases from V and 3 bases from J, with 11 bases in between. CDR3: CASSLTDGYYEQYV. The CDR3 nucleotides are TGTGCCAGCAGCTTAACGGACGGATACTACGAGCAGTACGTC.

This chain connects TRBV11-2 to TRBJ1-1; the match to TRBD1 covers 8 bases. The germline CDR1 and CDR2 sequences are SGHAT and FQNNGV. The CDR3 extends over 15 amino acids. J lost 0 bases, V lost 5 bases, and 5 bases had no gene match. The CDR3 DNA sequence: TGTGCCAGCAGCGCCCGGACAGGGATGAACACTGAAGCTTTCTTT. Translation gives CASSARTGMNTEAFF.

This sequence joins TRBV2 and TRBJ2-1, with D unresolved. CDR1 and CDR2 from the germline V gene are SNHLY and FYNNEI. V was cut by 1 base and J by 7 bases, with 8 bases left in between. The CDR3 consists of 13 residues. The CDR3 reads CASSEDPANEQFF. The DNA of the CDR3 is TGTGCCAGCAGTGAAGATCCAGCGAATGAGCAGTTCTTC.

This clone has more than one count but fewer than ten. The chain joins TRBV5-6 to TRBJ1-1; maybe TRBD1 (5 bases). Germline V gene sequence: CDR1 SGHDT, CDR2 YYEEEE. Trimming shortened V by 5 bases and J by 7 bases, and 15 bases separated the two germline ends. The CDR3 extends over 13 amino acids. This CDR3 reads CASSYTGGNEAFF. The CDR3 nucleotides are TGTGCCAGCAGTTATACCGGGGGAAATGAAGCTTTCTTT.

As to this clone: Other nucleotide sequences from this sample produce the same CDR3. The genes are TRBV7-9 and TRBJ1-1; no clear D gene. Trimming took 1 base from V and 1 from J, leaving 4 bases between them. There are 13 residues in the CDR3. Germline CDR1 reads SEHNR; CDR2 reads FQNEAQ (reference sequence). DNA for the CDR3: TGTGCCAGCAGCTTAGTTGGGAACACTGAAGCTTTCTTT. Amino acids: CASSLVGNTEAFF.

J is TRBJ1-2 and V is TRBV10-3; no clear D. This CDR3 spans 14 amino acids. Trimming took off 3 bases at V and 2 bases at J, with 10 bases between the two ends. CDR1 ENHRY and CDR2 SYGVKD come from the germline V gene. The CDR3 protein is CAISDGGLNYGYTF. The DNA for the CDR3 is TGTGCCATCAGTGATGGAGGGTTGAACTATGGCTACACCTTC.

The chain couples TRBV6-1 to TRBJ2-7; D unclear. The CDR3 is 11 amino acids. Per the germline V gene, CDR1 is MNHNS and CDR2 is SASEGT. V was pared by 2 bases and J by 12 bases, with 11 bases between. CDR3 sequence: CASSESPQAYF. The DNA of the CDR3 is TGTGCCAGCAGTGAATCCCCTCAAGCGTACTTC.

The CDR3 DNA reads TGTGCCAGTAGTAAAAGGGCCGGGCTGGGGGCCTACGAGCAGTACTTC. Encoded protein: CASSKRAGLGAYEQYF. V gene TRBV19 combines with J gene TRBJ2-7; tentatively, D is TRBD1 or TRBD2 (5 bases each). This CDR3 has 16 residues. The germline CDR1 and CDR2 sequences are LNHDA and SQIVND (reference sequence). V lost 4 bases, J lost 2 bases, and 18 bases lay in between.

The CDR3 protein is CASTDGGRNQPQHF. As DNA, the CDR3 is TGTGCCAGCACCGACGGGGGCAGAAATCAGCCCCAGCATTTT. The rearrangement joins TRBV6-5 to TRBJ1-5; a weak D match, TRBD1 (6 bases). This CDR3 contains 14 residues. Germline V gene data show CDR1 as MNHEY and CDR2 as SVGAGI. The V gene lost 7 bases and the J gene lost 4 bases, with 14 bases spanning the gap.

A single count supports this clone. Here the CDR3 DNA reads TGTGCCAGTAGTTTGAACACAGATACGCAGTATTTT. As protein: CASSLNTDTQYF. The V gene is TRBV19, the J gene TRBJ2-3; D call uncertain. The V end was cut by 5 bases, the J end by 2 bases, with 5 bases between. The CDR3 sequence is 12 residues long. Germline V CDR1 and CDR2: LNHDA, SQIVND (reference sequence).